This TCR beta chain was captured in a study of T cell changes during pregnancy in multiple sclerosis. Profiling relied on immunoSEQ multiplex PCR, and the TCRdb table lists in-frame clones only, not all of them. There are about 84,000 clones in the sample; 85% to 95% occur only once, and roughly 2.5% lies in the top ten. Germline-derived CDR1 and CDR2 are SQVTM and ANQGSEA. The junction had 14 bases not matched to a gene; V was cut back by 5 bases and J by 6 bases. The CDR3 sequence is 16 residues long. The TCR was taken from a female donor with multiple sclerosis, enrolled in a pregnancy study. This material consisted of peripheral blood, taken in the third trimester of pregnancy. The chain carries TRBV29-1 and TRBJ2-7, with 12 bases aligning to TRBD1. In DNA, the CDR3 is TGCAGCGTTCGCCCTCCTCCGGGACAGGGGGCTTCCGAGCAGTACTTC. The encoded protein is CSVRPPPGQGASEQYF.